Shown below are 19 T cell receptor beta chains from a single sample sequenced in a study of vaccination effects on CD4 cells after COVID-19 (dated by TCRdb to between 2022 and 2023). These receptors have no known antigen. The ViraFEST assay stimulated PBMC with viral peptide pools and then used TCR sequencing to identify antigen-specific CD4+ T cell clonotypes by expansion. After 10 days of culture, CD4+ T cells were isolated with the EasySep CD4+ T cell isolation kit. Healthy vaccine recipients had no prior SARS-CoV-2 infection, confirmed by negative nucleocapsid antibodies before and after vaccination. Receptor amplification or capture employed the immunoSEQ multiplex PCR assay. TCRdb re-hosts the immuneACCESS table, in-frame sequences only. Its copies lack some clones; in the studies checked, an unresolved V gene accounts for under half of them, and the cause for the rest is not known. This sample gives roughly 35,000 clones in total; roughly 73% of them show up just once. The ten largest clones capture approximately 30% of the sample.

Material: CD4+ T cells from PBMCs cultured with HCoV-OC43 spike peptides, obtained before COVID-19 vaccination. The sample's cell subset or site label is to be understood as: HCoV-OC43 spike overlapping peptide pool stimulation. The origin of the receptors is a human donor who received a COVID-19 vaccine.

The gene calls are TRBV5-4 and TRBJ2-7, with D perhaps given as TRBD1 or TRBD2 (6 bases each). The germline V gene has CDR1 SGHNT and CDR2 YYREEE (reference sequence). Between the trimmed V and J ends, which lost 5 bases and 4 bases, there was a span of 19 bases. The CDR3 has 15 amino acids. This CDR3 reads CASSGKGGGLYEQYF. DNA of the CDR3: TGTGCCAGCAGTGGAAAGGGGGGTGGACTGTACGAGCAGTACTTC.

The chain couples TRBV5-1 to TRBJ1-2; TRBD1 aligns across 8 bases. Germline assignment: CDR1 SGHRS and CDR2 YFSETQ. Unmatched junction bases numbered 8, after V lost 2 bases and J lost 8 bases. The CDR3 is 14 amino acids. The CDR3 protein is CASSFSGQGSGYTF. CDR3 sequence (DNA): TGCGCCAGCAGCTTTTCCGGACAGGGCTCGGGCTACACCTTC.

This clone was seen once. The CDR3: CASSGGDRNSNQPQHF. The CDR3 nucleotides read TGTGCCAGCAGTGGGGGGGACAGAAATAGCAATCAGCCCCAGCATTTT. This rearrangement joins TRBV2 to TRBJ1-5; 7 positions match TRBD1. V shed 4 bases, J shed 0 bases, and the junction held 6 bases outside the gene matches. The CDR3 is made up of 16 amino acids. CDR1 is SNHLY and CDR2 is FYNNEI in the germline V gene. Drawing the rest from reference TRBV2 and TRBJ1-5, the complete variable domain is EPEVTQTPSHQVTQMGQEVILRCVPISNHLYFYWYRQILGQKVEFLVSFYNNEISEKSEIFDDQFSVERPDGSNFTLKIRSTKLEDSAMYFCASSGGDRNSNQPQHFGDGTRLSIL.

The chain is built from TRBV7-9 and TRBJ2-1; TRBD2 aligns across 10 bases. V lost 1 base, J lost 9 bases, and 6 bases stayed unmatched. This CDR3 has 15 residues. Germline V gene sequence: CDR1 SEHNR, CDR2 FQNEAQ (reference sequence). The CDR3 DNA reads TGTGCCAGCAGCTTAGAGGCTAGCGGGAGCATTGAGCAGTTCTTC. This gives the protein CASSLEASGSIEQFF. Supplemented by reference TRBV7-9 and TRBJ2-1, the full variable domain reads DTGVSQNPRHKITKRGQNVTFRCDPISEHNRLYWYRQTLGQGPEFLTYFQNEAQLEKSRLLSDRFSAERPKGSFSTLEIQRTEQGDSAMYLCASSLEASGSIEQFFGPGTRLTVL.

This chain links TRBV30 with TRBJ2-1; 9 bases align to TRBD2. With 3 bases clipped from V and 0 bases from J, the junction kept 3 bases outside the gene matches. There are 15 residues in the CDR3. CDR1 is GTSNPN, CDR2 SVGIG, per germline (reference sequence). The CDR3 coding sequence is TGTGCCTGGAGGGCGGGGGGGTCCTCCTACAATGAGCAGTTCTTC. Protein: CAWRAGGSSYNEQFF. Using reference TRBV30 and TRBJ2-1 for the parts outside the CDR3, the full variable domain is SQTIHQWPATLVQPVGSPLSLECTVEGTSNPNLYWYRQAAGRGLQLLFYSVGIGQISSEVPQNLSASRPQDRQFILSSKKLLLSDSGFYLCAWRAGGSSYNEQFFGPGTRLTVL.

CDR3 nucleotide sequence: TGTGCCAGAAGCCCGTGTGGGGGGGACTATGGCTACACCTTC. Encoded protein: CARSPCGGDYGYTF. The gene calls are TRBV5-3 and TRBJ1-2, with TRBD1 as a possible D gene (5 bases). TRBV5-3 is an open reading frame, and its role is uncertain. The CDR3 is made up of 14 amino acids. V lost 4 bases and J 3 bases, leaving 13 bases between the germline ends.

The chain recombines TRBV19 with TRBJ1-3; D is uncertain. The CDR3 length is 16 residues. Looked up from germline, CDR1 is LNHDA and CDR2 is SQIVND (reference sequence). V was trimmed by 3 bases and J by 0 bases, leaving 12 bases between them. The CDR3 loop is CASSMGSRYSGNTIYF. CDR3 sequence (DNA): TGTGCCAGTAGTATGGGCAGCCGATACTCTGGAAACACCATATATTTT.

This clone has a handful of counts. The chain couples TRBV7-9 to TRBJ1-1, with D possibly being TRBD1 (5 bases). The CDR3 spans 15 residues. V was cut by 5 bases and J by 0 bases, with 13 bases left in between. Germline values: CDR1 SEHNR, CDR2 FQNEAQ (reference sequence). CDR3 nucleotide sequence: TGTGCCAGCAGCCGGGACGTCGGATTGAACACTGAAGCTTTCTTT. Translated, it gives CASSRDVGLNTEAFF.

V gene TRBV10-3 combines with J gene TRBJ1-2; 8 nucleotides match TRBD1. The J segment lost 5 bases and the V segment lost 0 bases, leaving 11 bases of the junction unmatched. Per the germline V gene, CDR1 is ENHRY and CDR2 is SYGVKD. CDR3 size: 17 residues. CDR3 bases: TGTGCCATCAGTGAGTCGATGGGGAATGACAGGGGATATGGCTACACCTTC. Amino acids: CAISESMGNDRGYGYTF.

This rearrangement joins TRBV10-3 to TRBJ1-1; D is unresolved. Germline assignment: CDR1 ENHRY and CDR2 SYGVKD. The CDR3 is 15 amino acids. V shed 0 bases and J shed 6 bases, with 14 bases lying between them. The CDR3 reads CAISESARVSSEAFF. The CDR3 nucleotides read TGTGCCATCAGTGAGTCGGCAAGGGTGTCATCTGAAGCTTTCTTT.

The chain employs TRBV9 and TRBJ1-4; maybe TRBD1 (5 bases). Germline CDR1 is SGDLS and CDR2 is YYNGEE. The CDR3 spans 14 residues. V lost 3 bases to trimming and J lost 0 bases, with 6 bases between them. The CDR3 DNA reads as TGTGCCAGCAGCGGGGGGGCAACTAATGAAAAACTGTTTTTT. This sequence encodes CASSGGATNEKLFF. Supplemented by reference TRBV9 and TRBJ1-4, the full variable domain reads DSGVTQTPKHLITATGQRVTLRCSPRSGDLSVYWYQQSLDQGLQFLIQYYNGEERAKGNILERFSAQQFPDLHSELNLSSLELGDSALYFCASSGGATNEKLFFGSGTQLSVL.

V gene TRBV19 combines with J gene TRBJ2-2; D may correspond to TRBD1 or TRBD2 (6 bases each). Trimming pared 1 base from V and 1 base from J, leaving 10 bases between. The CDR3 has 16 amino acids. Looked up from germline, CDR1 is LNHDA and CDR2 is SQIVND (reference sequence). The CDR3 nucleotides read TGTGCCAGTAGTATAGGGGGGGCTGGGAACACCGGGGAGCTGTTTTTT. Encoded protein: CASSIGGAGNTGELFF. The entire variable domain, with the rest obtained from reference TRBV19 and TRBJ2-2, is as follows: DGGITQSPKYLFRKEGQNVTLSCEQNLNHDAMYWYRQDPGQGLRLIYYSQIVNDFQKGDIAEGYSVSREKKESFPLTVTSAQKNPTAFYLCASSIGGAGNTGELFFGEGSRLTVL.

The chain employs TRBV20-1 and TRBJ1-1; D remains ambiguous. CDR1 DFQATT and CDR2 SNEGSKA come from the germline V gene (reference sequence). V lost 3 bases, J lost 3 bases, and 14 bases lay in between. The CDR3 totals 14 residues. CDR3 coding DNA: TGCAGTGCTAGTCTAGGCAGCGCCCACACTGAAGCTTTCTTT. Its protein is CSASLGSAHTEAFF.

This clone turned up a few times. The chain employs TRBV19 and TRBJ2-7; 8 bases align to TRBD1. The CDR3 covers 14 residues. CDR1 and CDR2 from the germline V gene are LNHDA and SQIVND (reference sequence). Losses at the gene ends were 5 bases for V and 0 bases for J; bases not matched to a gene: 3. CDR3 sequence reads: CASSRTGSSYEQYF. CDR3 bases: TGTGCCAGTAGTCGGACAGGGTCCTCCTACGAGCAGTACTTC.

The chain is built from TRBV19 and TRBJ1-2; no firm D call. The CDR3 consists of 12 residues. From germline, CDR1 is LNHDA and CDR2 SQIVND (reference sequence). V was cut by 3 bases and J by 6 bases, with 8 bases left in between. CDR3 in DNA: TGTGCCAGTAGTATCGAAGGGCATGGCTACACCTTC. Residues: CASSIEGHGYTF.

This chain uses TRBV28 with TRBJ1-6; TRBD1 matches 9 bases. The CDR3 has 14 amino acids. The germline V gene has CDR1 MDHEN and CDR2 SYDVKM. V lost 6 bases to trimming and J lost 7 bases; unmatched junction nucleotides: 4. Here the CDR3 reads CASSSGQGNSPLHF. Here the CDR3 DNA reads TGTGCCAGCAGCTCGGGACAGGGAAATTCACCCCTCCACTTT.

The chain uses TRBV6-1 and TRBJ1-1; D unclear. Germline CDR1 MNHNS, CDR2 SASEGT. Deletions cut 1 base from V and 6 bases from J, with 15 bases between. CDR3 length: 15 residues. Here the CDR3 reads CASSEVPEAYSEAFF. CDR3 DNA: TGTGCCAGCAGTGAAGTCCCCGAGGCGTACTCTGAAGCTTTCTTT.

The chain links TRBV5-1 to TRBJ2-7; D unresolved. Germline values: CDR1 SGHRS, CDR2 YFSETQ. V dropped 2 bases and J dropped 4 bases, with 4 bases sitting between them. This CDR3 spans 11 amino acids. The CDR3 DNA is TGCGCCAGCAGCTTCTCGTACGAGCAGTACTTC. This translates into CASSFSYEQYF.

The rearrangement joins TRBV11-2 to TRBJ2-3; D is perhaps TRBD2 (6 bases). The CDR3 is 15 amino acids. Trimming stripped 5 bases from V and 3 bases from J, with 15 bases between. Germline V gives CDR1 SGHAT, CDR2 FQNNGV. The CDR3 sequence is CASSLGSPRTDTQYF. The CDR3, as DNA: TGTGCCAGCAGCCTCGGGAGCCCTAGGACAGATACGCAGTATTTT.